The next 2 T cell receptor beta chains were all read from a single sample in a study of CD8 T cells in Susac syndrome. An amount of RNA that ranged from 0.5 to 1 ug was reverse transcribed with random hexamers. In TCRdb, the immunoSEQ multiplex PCR reads were re-called with MiXCR into one record per CDR3 protein. The table records tens of thousands of distinct CDR3 sequences, 93% of them present only once. The sequenced sample consisted of CD8+ T cells from PBMCs. These receptor sequences come from a human donor with Susac syndrome.

This clonotype was counted a few times. The CDR3 sequence is CASSEIGQGYGYTF. CDR3 nucleotides: TGCGCCAGCAGCGAAATCGGACAGGGCTATGGCTACACCTTC. The chain recombines TRBV5-1 with TRBJ1-2; TRBD1 agrees at 8 bases. There are 14 residues in the CDR3. Germline V gene sequence: CDR1 SGHRS, CDR2 YFSETQ. V lost 4 bases to trimming and J lost 4 bases; unmatched junction nucleotides: 6.

This chain links TRBV7-6 with TRBJ2-1; possible D gene TRBD1, 5 bases. V dropped 1 base and J dropped 4 bases, with 11 bases sitting between them. There are 15 residues in the CDR3. Germline-derived CDR1 and CDR2 are SGHVS and FNYEAQ. CDR3 nucleotide sequence: TGTGCCAGCAGCTTAGGTGATGGGGCGTACAATGAGCAGTTCTTC. The encoded protein is CASSLGDGAYNEQFF.